The 10 T cell receptor beta chains below were found in one sample sequenced in a study of follicular helper T cells after annual influenza vaccination. TCRdb's table, derived via immunoSEQ multiplex PCR, lists solely in-frame clones and lacks some. The sample shows about 14,000 clones, 84% of them seen only once. Specified time point: 2014-2015 season, pre-vaccination. The input for sequencing was CXCR5- memory CD4+ T cells sorted from blood, taken on the day of influenza vaccination. The receptor set was obtained from an adult who received the influenza vaccine.

This sequence joins TRBV7-2 and TRBJ1-1, with D uncertain. There are 14 residues in the CDR3. Germline V gives CDR1 SGHTA, CDR2 FQGNSA. Trimming shortened V by 2 bases and J by 0 bases, and 7 bases separated the two germline ends. The CDR3 DNA sequence: TGTGCCAGCAGCTTAAAATGGATGAACACTGAAGCTTTCTTT. As protein: CASSLKWMNTEAFF.

This chain connects TRBV14 to TRBJ1-4, with D uncertain. CDR1 is SGHDN, CDR2 FVKESK, per germline. The CDR3 runs to 13 residues. V gave up 4 bases and J gave up 10 bases, with 13 bases separating them. The CDR3 nucleotides are TGTGCCAGCAGCCCTAGGGCTTTTCTAAAACTGTTTTTT. As protein: CASSPRAFLKLFF.

This chain uses TRBV5-1 with TRBJ2-5; 8 bases are shared with TRBD1. V lost 3 bases to trimming and J lost 1 base; unmatched junction nucleotides: 2. Looked up from germline, CDR1 is SGHRS and CDR2 is YFSETQ. The CDR3 covers 14 residues. CDR3 protein: CASSWDRFQETQYF. CDR3 bases: TGCGCCAGCAGCTGGGACAGGTTCCAAGAGACCCAGTACTTC.

The chain is built from TRBV28 and TRBJ2-5; 10 nucleotides align to TRBD2. The CDR3 is made up of 16 amino acids. The V and J ends lost 2 bases and 5 bases, in that order; junction bases with no gene match: 8. Germline loops: CDR1 MDHEN, CDR2 SYDVKM. The DNA for the CDR3 is TGTGCCAGCAGTTTAGGGGCTAGCGGGGGCGGGGAGACCCAGTACTTC. This codes for CASSLGASGGGETQYF. The complete variable domain, with remaining parts taken from reference TRBV28 and TRBJ2-5, reads DVKVTQSSRYLVKRTGEKVFLECVQDMDHENMFWYRQDPGLGLRLIYFSYDVKMKEKGDIPEGYSVSREKKERFSLILESASTNQTSMYLCASSLGASGGGETQYFGPGTRLLVL.

The chain links TRBV6-6 to TRBJ1-2, with D uncertain. The CDR3 contains 10 residues. Trimming left V 5 bases short and J 4 bases short, with 2 bases between. Germline values: CDR1 MNHNY, CDR2 SVGAGI (reference sequence). The CDR3 region is CASSGYGYTF. CDR3 nucleotide sequence: TGTGCCAGCAGTGGCTATGGCTACACCTTC.

This sequence joins TRBV18 and TRBJ1-1, with 8 bases identical to TRBD1. The CDR3 sequence is 16 residues long. The ends lost 1 base at V and 1 base at J; junction bases unmatched: 5. Germline lookup yields CDR1 KGHSH and CDR2 LQKENI. The CDR3 here is CASSPQAGTGNTEAFF. In nucleotides, the CDR3 is TGTGCCAGCTCACCACAGGCCGGGACAGGGAACACTGAAGCTTTCTTT.

This chain joins TRBV14 and TRBJ2-7; D is ambiguous. This CDR3 spans 12 amino acids. Germline values: CDR1 SGHDN, CDR2 FVKESK. V shed 2 bases and J shed 4 bases, with 6 bases lying between them. CDR3 region: CASSQFRYEQYF. In DNA form, the CDR3 reads TGTGCCAGCAGCCAATTTCGTTACGAGCAGTACTTC.

The chain recombines TRBV6-1 with TRBJ2-7; D is ambiguous. Germline loops: CDR1 MNHNS, CDR2 SASEGT. Trimming left V 5 bases short and J 0 bases short, with 11 bases between. The CDR3 extends over 14 amino acids. This chain's CDR3 is CASSPMAASYEQYF. The CDR3 DNA follows: TGTGCCAGCAGTCCTATGGCCGCCTCCTACGAGCAGTACTTC.

The V and J genes are TRBV7-8 and TRBJ2-1; D is perhaps TRBD2 (5 bases). Trimming removed 5 bases at V and 1 base at J, with 12 bases between. CDR1 and CDR2 from the germline V gene are SGHVS and FQNEAQ. This CDR3 region has 15 residues. This CDR3 is CASSLIRGSYNEQFF. DNA for the CDR3: TGTGCCAGCAGCCTAATCAGAGGGTCCTACAATGAGCAGTTCTTC. Complete variable domain (other parts from reference TRBV7-8 and TRBJ2-1): GAGVSQSPRYKVAKRGQDVALRCDPISGHVSLFWYQQALGQGPEFLTYFQNEAQLDKSGLPSDRFFAERPEGSVSTLKIQRTQQEDSAVYLCASSLIRGSYNEQFFGPGTRLTVL.

This chain joins TRBV6-6 and TRBJ1-4; no reliable D call. This CDR3 is 13 amino acids long. V lost 6 bases to trimming and J lost 5 bases, with 10 bases between them. CDR1 is MNHNY and CDR2 is SVGAGI in the germline V gene (reference sequence). The CDR3 DNA sequence: TGTGCCAGCAGCCTGGACTGGAATGAAAAACTGTTTTTT. Its translation: CASSLDWNEKLFF.